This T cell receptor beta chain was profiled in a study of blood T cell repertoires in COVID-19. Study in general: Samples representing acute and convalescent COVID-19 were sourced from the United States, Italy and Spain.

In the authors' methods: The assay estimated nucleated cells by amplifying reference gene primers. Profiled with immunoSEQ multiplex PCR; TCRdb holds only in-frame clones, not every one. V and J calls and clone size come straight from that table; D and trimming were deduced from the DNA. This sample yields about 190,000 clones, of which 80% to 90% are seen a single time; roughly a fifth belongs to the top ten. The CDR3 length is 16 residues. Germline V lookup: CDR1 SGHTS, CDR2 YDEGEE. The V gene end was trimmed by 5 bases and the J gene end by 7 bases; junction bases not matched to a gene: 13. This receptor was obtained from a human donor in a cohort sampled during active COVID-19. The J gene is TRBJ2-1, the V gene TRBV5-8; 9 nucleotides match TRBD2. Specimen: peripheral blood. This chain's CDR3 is CASRSRKAGGSNEQFF. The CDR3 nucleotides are TGTGCCAGCAGGAGTCGTAAGGCGGGAGGGTCGAATGAGCAGTTCTTC.